These 23 T cell receptor beta chains originate from one sample sequenced in a study of tumor-infiltrating lymphocytes in primary liver carcinoma. From around 20-30 mg of unsorted bulk tissue, DNA and RNA were co-extracted together. Priming with a constant-region primer yielded TCR beta cDNA from around 540 ng total RNA. Slightly modified ARM-PCR served as the procedure for the TCR beta libraries. These libraries came from three rounds of nested multiplex PCR. TRBV1-TRBV30 forward and Cbeta reverse primers drove the first two roughly 10-cycle rounds. One entry per CDR3 protein, called by TCRdb with MiXCR from the multiplex PCR reads. The sample lists 40,000 or so distinct CDR3 sequences; about 75% were seen once. Sequenced: tumor-adjacent normal liver tissue. The source is a man between 40 and 49 years old with primary liver carcinoma and hepatitis B virus infection.

This sequence joins TRBV29-1 and TRBJ2-2, with 7 bases fitting TRBD2. CDR3 length: 16 residues. CDR1 is SQVTM, CDR2 ANQGSEA, per germline. The J segment lost 7 bases and the V segment lost 7 bases, leaving 18 bases of the junction unmatched. CDR3 nucleotides: TGCAGCGGCCTCCTCACTAGCGTGGGTCGAAGCGGGGAGCTGTTTTTT. This gives the protein CSGLLTSVGRSGELFF.

Remarks on this clonotype: In this CDR3 the conserved last residue, phenylalanine or tryptophan, is missing, so a read error is likely. The chain combines TRBV7-8 with TRBJ2-3; D uncertain. V lost 5 bases and J 2 bases, leaving 11 bases between the germline ends. The CDR3 runs 14 residues. The V gene's germline CDR1 is SGHVS and CDR2 FQNEAQ. The CDR3 reads CASSISEYTDTQYL. The CDR3 DNA is TGTGCCAGCAGCATCAGCGAATACACAGATACGCAGTATTTG.

Regarding this clonotype: The junction departs from germline at one end; a sequencing error may be responsible. V gene TRBV19 combines with J gene TRBJ2-7; D gene unclear. CDR1 LNHDA and CDR2 SQIVND come from the germline V gene (reference sequence). This CDR3 has 13 residues. CDR3 protein: CVSSTGFFYEQYF. As DNA, the CDR3 is TGTGTCAGTAGTACCGGGTTTTTTTACGAGCAGTACTTC.

The V gene is TRBV5-6, the J gene TRBJ2-7; 7 bases agree with TRBD1. The V segment lost 3 bases and the J segment 2 bases; nucleotides outside the gene matches: 8. This CDR3 contains 15 residues. Germline-derived CDR1 and CDR2 are SGHDT and YYEEEE. CDR3: CASSSTGGQAYEQYF. The CDR3 bases are TGTGCCAGCAGCTCGACTGGTGGACAGGCCTACGAGCAGTACTTC.

The chain carries TRBV6-5 and TRBJ2-2; no firm D call. Trimming shortened V by 2 bases and J by 3 bases, and 10 bases separated the two germline ends. The CDR3 is 15 amino acids. Germline assignment: CDR1 MNHEY and CDR2 SVGAGI. The CDR3 coding sequence is TGTGCCAGCAGTTACGAGGCAGGTGACACCGGGGAGCTGTTTTTT. Translating it yields CASSYEAGDTGELFF.

About this clonotype: One junction end disagrees with the germline gene, perhaps due to a read error. The chain uses TRBV6-1 and TRBJ2-5; D unclear. CDR1 is MNHNS and CDR2 is SASEGT in the germline V gene. The CDR3 is 14 residues long. The CDR3 sequence is CASRPARVQATLYF. The CDR3 DNA is TGTGCCAGCAGGCCGGCAAGAGTCCAAGCGACCCTGTACTTC.

In the case of this clonotype: The CDR3 carries no conserved terminal phenylalanine or tryptophan, so it likely arises from a read error. No DNA is shown, since the ends of the CDR3 on it are uncertain; the CDR3 is the one TCRdb lists. This rearrangement joins TRBV11-2 to TRBJ2-7; TRBD2, the table's D call, was not compared with the DNA. The CDR3 has 14 amino acids, counting both end residues. CDR1 SGHAT and CDR2 FQNNGV come from the germline V gene. Here the CDR3 reads CASSSSRNSYEQYL.

On this clonotype: The junction does not match germline at one end; this may be a read error. The rearrangement uses TRBV11-2 and TRBJ2-5; D possibly corresponds to TRBD2 (7 bases). The CDR3 is made up of 15 amino acids. Germline CDR1 is SGHAT and CDR2 is FQNNGV. The CDR3 here is CASSFRGGRQETRYF. CDR3 coding DNA: TGTGCCAGCAGCTTCAGGGGAGGGCGACAAGAGACCCGGTATTTC. Combining the CDR3 with reference TRBV11-2 and TRBJ2-5 gives the whole variable domain EAGVAQSPRYKIIEKRQSVAFWCNPISGHATLYWYQQILGQGPKLLIQFQNNGVVDDSQLPKDRFSAERLKGVDSTLKIQPAKLEDSAVYLCASSFRGGRQETRYFGPGTRLLVL.

Comment on this clonotype: A much larger clone is a single base away; this may be a read error. The chain carries TRBV19 and TRBJ2-1; unclear D gene. CDR3 length equals 15 residues. V lost 3 bases, J lost 7 bases, and 16 bases lay in between. The germline gives CDR1 LNHDA, CDR2 SQIVND (reference sequence). DNA for the CDR3: TGTGCCAGTAGTATTGGTGGTGTGATGCCTAATGAGCAGTTCTTC. This translates into CASSIGGVMPNEQFF.

As regards this clonotype: The CDR3 ends on some other residue instead of the conserved phenylalanine or tryptophan, so this is likely a read error. The CDR3 nucleotides read TGTGCCTGCAACCTAGGACTAGCGGGAGCAGATACGCAGTATCTT. It is translated as CACNLGLAGADTQYL. V and J are TRBV6-5 and TRBJ2-3, with TRBD2 matching over 13 bases. The CDR3 sequence is 15 residues long. The V gene's germline CDR1 is MNHEY and CDR2 SVGAGI. The ends lost 11 bases at V and 4 bases at J; junction bases unmatched: 9.

In the case of this clonotype: This may come from a read error, since a much larger clone is one base off. The CDR3 DNA reads TGTACCAGCAGTTACAGGGCGGGAGGCGCCGGGGAGCTGTTTTTT. Translating it yields CTSSYRAGGAGELFF. This sequence joins TRBV28 and TRBJ2-2, with 8 bases identical to TRBD2. This CDR3 comprises 15 residues. From germline, CDR1 is MDHEN and CDR2 SYDVKM.

The chain carries TRBV5-6 and TRBJ2-1; no reliable D call. This CDR3 comprises 13 residues. Germline loops: CDR1 SGHDT, CDR2 YYEEEE. The V end lost 6 bases, the J end lost 5 bases, and 12 bases lay between the germline ends. The CDR3: CASTGRSNNEQFF. DNA of the CDR3: TGTGCCAGCACCGGAAGATCGAACAATGAGCAGTTCTTC.

There are a few counts of this clonotype. The V and J genes are TRBV5-6 and TRBJ2-7; unclear D gene. CDR1 SGHDT and CDR2 YYEEEE come from the germline V gene. V was trimmed by 4 bases and J by 9 bases, leaving 20 bases between them. This CDR3 contains 14 residues. CDR3 residues: CASSPGPGTIGQYF. Written as DNA, the CDR3 is TGTGCCAGCAGCCCGGGTCCGGGTACGATAGGGCAGTACTTC.

Regarding this clonotype: At one end the junction does not follow the germline gene, possibly because of a read error. The chain employs TRBV7-9 and TRBJ2-1; D unclear. The germline V gene encodes CDR1 SEHNR and CDR2 FQNEAQ (reference sequence). CDR3 length equals 15 residues. The CDR3 sequence is CDSSDTLSENNEQFF. In DNA, the CDR3 is TGTGACAGCAGCGACACTTTATCCGAAAACAATGAGCAGTTCTTC.

Regarding this clonotype: One junction end does not reproduce the germline sequence, and a read error may be involved. V is TRBV7-8 and J is TRBJ2-3, with D maybe TRBD2 (6 bases). The CDR3 is 14 residues long. Germline CDR1 SGHVS, CDR2 FQNEAQ. The CDR3 DNA is TGTGCCAGCATCATTAGCGGATGCACAGATATGCAGTATTTT. Its protein product is CASIISGCTDMQYF.

As concerns this clonotype: At one of its ends the junction is not consistent with the germline gene, which may arise from a read error. The rearrangement joins TRBV5-1 to TRBJ2-7; possibly TRBD1 or TRBD2 for D (5 bases each). From germline, CDR1 is SGHRS and CDR2 YFSETQ. The CDR3 is 15 amino acids. The CDR3 sequence is CASSLAGTATYKQYF. The CDR3 DNA sequence: TGCGCCAGCAGCTTGGCCGGGACGGCAACCTACAAGCAGTACTTC.

As to this clonotype: One end of the junction is discordant with germline, which a read error may explain. V gene TRBV14 combines with J gene TRBJ2-1; D not resolved. CDR1 and CDR2 (germline): SGHDN, FVKESK. CDR3 length equals 17 residues. The CDR3 reads CVSSQDALWASYNEQFF. The DNA for the CDR3 is TGTGTCAGCAGCCAAGATGCCCTTTGGGCCTCCTACAATGAGCAGTTCTTC.

On this clonotype itself: Since no conserved phenylalanine or tryptophan closes the CDR3, a read error is the likely cause. This chain links TRBV7-9 with TRBJ2-1; D might be TRBD2 (5 bases). The V gene's germline CDR1 is SEHNR and CDR2 FQNEAQ (reference sequence). Trimming removed 4 bases from V and 7 bases from J, with 14 bases in between. The length of the CDR3 is 14 residues. The CDR3 reads CASSSATSGNEQFL. As DNA, the CDR3 is TGTGCCAGCAGCTCCGCCACGAGCGGTAATGAGCAGTTCCTC.

In the case of this clonotype: In this CDR3 the conserved last residue, phenylalanine or tryptophan, is missing, so a read error is likely. The gene calls are TRBV6-1 and TRBJ2-5; the D gene is possibly TRBD1 (5 bases). Trimming pared 3 bases from V and 5 bases from J, leaving 22 bases between. Germline CDR1 is MNHNS and CDR2 is SASEGT. There are 17 residues in the CDR3. The CDR3: CASSDYVPGQGRETQYL. In DNA form, the CDR3 reads TGTGCCAGCAGTGATTACGTCCCCGGGCAGGGTCGTGAGACCCAGTACTTA.

This clonotype was seen a single time. The chain has TRBV28 and TRBJ2-5; D possibly corresponds to TRBD2 (5 bases). The CDR3 totals 12 residues. The germline V gene has CDR1 MDHEN and CDR2 SYDVKM. CDR3 sequence (DNA): TGTGCAAGCGGCCCCCCATCAGAGACCCAGTACTTC. This gives the protein CASGPPSETQYF.

The rearrangement links TRBV6-2 or TRBV6-3 to TRBJ2-3, with D possibly TRBD1 on 5 matching bases. Per the germline V gene, CDR1 is MNHEY and CDR2 is SVGEGT. There are 14 residues in the CDR3. The V end lost 5 bases, the J end lost 5 bases, and 14 bases lay between the germline ends. This CDR3 reads CASSQGSAGDTQYF. For the CDR3, the DNA is TGTGCCAGCAGTCAGGGCAGCGCCGGAGATACGCAGTATTTT.

On this clonotype itself: Likely a read error: the CDR3 ends without its conserved phenylalanine or tryptophan. This rearrangement joins TRBV7-9 to TRBJ2-1; TRBD1 might be the D (5 bases). The CDR3 is made up of 14 amino acids. Trimming left V 3 bases short and J 8 bases short, with 14 bases between. Germline-derived CDR1 and CDR2 are SEHNR and FQNEAQ (reference sequence). This CDR3 reads CASSFGNTGDEQFL. The CDR3 bases are TGTGCCAGCAGCTTTGGAAATACAGGCGATGAGCAGTTCCTC.

This clonotype was counted only a few times. V is TRBV6-2 or TRBV6-3 and J is TRBJ2-7; 8 bases fit TRBD2. The J call is in doubt because the DNA end fits TRBJ2-1 better. Germline CDR1 reads MNHEY; CDR2 reads SVGEGT. The CDR3 loop spans 15 amino acids. The CDR3 DNA reads TGTGCCAGCAGCCTTGGGGTAGCGGGATCCTACGAGCAGTTCTTC. Translating gives CASSLGVAGSYEQFF.